A selection of T cell receptor beta chains follows, all from one sample in a study of T cells expressing NK-cell markers. Using the 5' RACE reads, TCRdb records one entry per CDR3 protein without DNA. The sample data list hundreds of thousands of distinct CDR3 sequences. Sequencing was carried out using blood T cells: a sorted CD56 or NKG2C T cell subset, CD4+ or CD8+ T cells, or bulk PBMC T cells (not recorded which). Receptors were obtained from a man aged 18 to 35 in good health. Both conserved end residues are part of each CDR3.

J gene,V gene,CDR3 protein
TRBJ2-5,TRBV5-1,CASSLARGRGETQYF
TRBJ2-2,TRBV12-3/TRBV12-4,CASNPVGQGGGELFF
TRBJ1-1,TRBV10-3,CAITDRGKDGNTEAFF
TRBJ2-1,TRBV6-5,CASSSEYRYAYNEQFF
TRBJ2-7,TRBV12-3/TRBV12-4,CASSLRTVNEQYF
TRBJ2-1,TRBV29-1,CSVNKVSGRAGNEQFF
TRBJ2-3,TRBV27,CASRIPGTQYF
TRBJ1-5,TRBV24-1,CATSDPRAGGNQPQHF
TRBJ2-1,TRBV24-1,CATSDTLAGVYEQFF
TRBJ1-6,TRBV5-1,CASSLGGRFSDSPLHF
TRBJ2-1,TRBV27,CASSLSGPDLITYNEQFF
TRBJ2-7,TRBV2,CASTQGGARDEQYF
TRBJ2-2,TRBV6-4,CASSEGNPGELFF
TRBJ2-2,TRBV14,CASSPRTTGELFF
TRBJ2-5,TRBV7-6,CASSLSAGQETQYF
TRBJ2-7,TRBV6-2/TRBV6-3,CASSPTLGPDSYEQYF
TRBJ2-7,TRBV6-2/TRBV6-3,CASSYLISYEQYF
TRBJ2-5,TRBV5-1,CASTPGEGILFGETQYF